This T cell receptor beta chain was sequenced during a study of cytotoxic CD8 clonotypes in ibrutinib-treated CLL (dated by TCRdb to about 2021). Study-level background: The cohort was composed of about a dozen relapsed/refractory and around 15 treatment-naive patients; IGHV unmutated status was identified in under 18 patients. Partial responses were observed in approximately 24 patients and complete responses in 2; after a median follow-up of about 69 months, remission was maintained in roughly 14 patients and progression was observed in 12. Response samples were obtained after a median of around 11 months of treatment, with a range of roughly 6 to 40 months. Samples averaged roughly 260,000 productive templates and 94,082 productive rearrangements. Longitudinal samples were obtainable from about 30% of the 86 participants in the trial. Cryopreserved peripheral blood mononuclear cells were obtained prior to treatment, at the time of response, and at either disease progression or sustained remission. All remission and progressive disease samples were collected while patients were still receiving ibrutinib.

From cysteine to phenylalanine, the CDR3 is 15 amino acids long. The DNA shown is the 45-base CDR3, in frame from base 1. V is clipped by 5 bases and J by 0 bases, and the sequence between their germline boundaries is 14 bases long. CDR1 and CDR2, looked up from the germline V gene, are MNHEY and SVGAGI. A MiSeq instrument was used for deep resolution sequencing, which targeted depths ranging from 1 in 1 million up to 1 in 200,000 T cells, with coverage averaging 10x for each clonotype. TCR beta libraries were generated with the immunoSEQ hsTCRB Kit. The published analysis was carried out like this. Data were analyzed with ImmunoSEQ Data Assistant and ImmunoSEQ Analyzer, with V, D and J genes assigned per IMGT definitions. Clonality, which ranges from 0 to 1, was calculated by subtracting the normalized Shannon entropy of productive rearrangement frequencies from one. Public clonotype analysis was restricted to overrepresented clonotypes comprising at least 0.05% of each patient's repertoire. Some twelve age-matched healthy donor repertoires from immuneACCESS were used as controls for clonality. The immuneACCESS repertoire file appears here via TCRdb, limited to in-frame rearrangements. These files lack a portion of the clones; in checked studies, under half of the deficit traces to unresolved V genes, and the cause of the others is not known. That table is the source of V, J and clone size, and D and trimming were worked out from the DNA. This sample lists 300,000 to 400,000 clones; 67% were detected once. The ten largest clones take up about 5.9% of the sample.

The full study reports these points: Baseline clonality exceeded that of age-matched healthy donors and correlated strongly with circulating CD8+ T-cell counts. At ibrutinib response clonality went up, during sustained remission it held steady, and at progression it dropped back toward baseline. Public clonotypes were rare and either shrank or stayed stable during treatment, and the rise in clonality at ibrutinib response reflected expansion of private clonotypes. Sampling times were not matched between patients in sustained remission and patients whose disease was progressing, and lymph node repertoires were not examined.

This clone was detected only a few times. The antigen it recognizes is unknown. Base-call qualities are not available, and no considerably larger clone is one nucleotide away. Roughly 2 micrograms of genomic DNA were extracted from cryopreserved PBMCs for TCR beta library preparation. Longitudinal blood samples from CLL patients on ibrutinib monotherapy underwent high-throughput TCR beta sequencing. Patients were enrolled in a phase 2 open-label single-center ibrutinib monotherapy trial. This TCR was sampled from a human donor with chronic lymphocytic leukemia. This specimen was PBMCs, taken after 36 months of ibrutinib treatment. This receptor chain uses TRBV6-5 and TRBJ2-7; a weak D assignment points to TRBD1 (6 bases agree). CDR3 protein: CASSTGYEYSYEQYF. The sequence in DNA is TGTGCCAGCAGTACAGGGTATGAGTACTCCTACGAGCAGTACTTC.